This T cell receptor (beta chain) was obtained from a study of read filtering for tumor transcriptome and immune sequencing. For the study at large: IR-seq gave about 4.05 to 11 million TCR reads per sample; RNA-seq gave roughly 80 to 1,300.

Germline values: CDR1 ENHRY, CDR2 SYGVKD. V gave up 7 bases and J gave up 6 bases; unmatched junction bases: 5. CDR3 length: 13 residues. The library was built from approximately 400 ng RNA with molecular barcoded adaptors for alpha/delta and beta/gamma chains. A single record per CDR3 protein comes from TCRdb applying MiXCR to the reads. The data hold roughly 68,000 distinct CDR3 sequences, with approximately 15% observed a single time. This clonotype showed up many times. Source material: a population of CD138-negative cells sorted from bone marrow. The clonotype was recovered from a donor over 35 with multiple myeloma. This sequence joins TRBV10-3 and TRBJ1-4; 7 nucleotides line up with TRBD1. The CDR3 coding sequence is TGTGCCATCAATACAGGGGCGGATGAAAAACTGTTTTTT. Translating gives CAINTGADEKLFF.